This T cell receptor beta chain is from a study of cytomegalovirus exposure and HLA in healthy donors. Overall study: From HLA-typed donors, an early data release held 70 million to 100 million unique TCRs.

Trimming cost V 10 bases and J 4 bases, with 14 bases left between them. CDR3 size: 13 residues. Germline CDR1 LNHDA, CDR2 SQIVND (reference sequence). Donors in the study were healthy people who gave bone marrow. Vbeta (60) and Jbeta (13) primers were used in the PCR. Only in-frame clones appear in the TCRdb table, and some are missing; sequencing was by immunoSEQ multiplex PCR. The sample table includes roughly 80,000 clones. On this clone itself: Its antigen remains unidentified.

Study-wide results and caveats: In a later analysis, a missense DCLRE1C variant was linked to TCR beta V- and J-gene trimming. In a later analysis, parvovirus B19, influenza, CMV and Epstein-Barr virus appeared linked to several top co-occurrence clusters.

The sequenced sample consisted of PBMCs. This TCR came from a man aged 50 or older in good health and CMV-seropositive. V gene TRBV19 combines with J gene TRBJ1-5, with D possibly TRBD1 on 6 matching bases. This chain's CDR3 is CATGQQTNQPQHF. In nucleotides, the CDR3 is TGTGCCACAGGACAGCAGACTAATCAGCCCCAGCATTTT. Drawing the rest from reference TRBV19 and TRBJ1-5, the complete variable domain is DGGITQSPKYLFRKEGQNVTLSCEQNLNHDAMYWYRQDPGQGLRLIYYSQIVNDFQKGDIAEGYSVSREKKESFPLTVTSAQKNPTAFYLCATGQQTNQPQHFGDGTRLSIL.